This TCR beta chain was identified during a study of blood T cell repertoires in COVID-19. Overall study context: Samples of COVID-19 (acute and convalescent) were obtained from the United States, Italy and Spain. T cells, B-cell-depleted T cells, or PBMCs provided the cDNA or gDNA that served as material.

V was pared by 4 bases and J by 3 bases, with 3 bases of the junction left unmatched. The CDR3 contains 16 residues. The germline gives CDR1 LGHDT, CDR2 YNNKEL (reference sequence). In the authors' workflow: Scientists estimated how many nucleated cells there were by amplifying reference gene primers. Produced via immunoSEQ multiplex PCR; TCRdb's table is partial and in-frame only. V and J calls and clone size follow that table, whereas D and trimming were derived from the DNA. This table holds under 200,000 clones, roughly 86% found once. The sequenced sample was peripheral blood. The chain is built from TRBV3-1 (or the pseudogene TRBV3-2) and TRBJ2-3; 14 nucleotides match TRBD2. This TCR was recovered from a woman aged 55-70 years who had recovered from COVID-19. For the CDR3, the DNA is TGTGCCAGCAGCCGGACTAGCGGGGGGTTTACAGATACGCAGTATTTT. Its translation is CASSRTSGGFTDTQYF.